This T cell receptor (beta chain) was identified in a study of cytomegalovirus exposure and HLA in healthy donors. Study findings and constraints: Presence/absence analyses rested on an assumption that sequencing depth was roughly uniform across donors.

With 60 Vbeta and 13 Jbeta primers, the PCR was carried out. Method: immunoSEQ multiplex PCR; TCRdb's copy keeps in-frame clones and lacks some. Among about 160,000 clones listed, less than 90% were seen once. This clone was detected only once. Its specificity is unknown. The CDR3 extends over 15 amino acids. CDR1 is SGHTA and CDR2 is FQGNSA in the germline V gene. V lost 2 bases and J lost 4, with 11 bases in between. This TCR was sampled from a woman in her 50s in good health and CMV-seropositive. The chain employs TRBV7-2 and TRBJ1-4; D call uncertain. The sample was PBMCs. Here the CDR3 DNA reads TGTGCCAGCAGCTTAATCAGAACCAGTAATGAAAAACTGTTTTTT. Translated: CASSLIRTSNEKLFF. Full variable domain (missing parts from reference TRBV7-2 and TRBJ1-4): GAGVSQSPSNKVTEKGKDVELRCDPISGHTALYWYRQSLGQGLEFLIYFQGNSAPDKSGLPSDRFSAERTGGSVSTLTIQRTQQEDSAVYLCASSLIRTSNEKLFFGSGTQLSVL.